This TCR beta chain was profiled in a study of blood T cell repertoires in COVID-19 (dated by TCRdb to about 2020). Context from the whole study: Samples covering the acute and convalescent phases of COVID-19 were provided by collaborators in the United States, Italy and Spain. The material from the prospective study consisted of cDNA or gDNA derived from T cells, B-cell-depleted T cells, or PBMCs. Subjects who had been exposed to COVID-19, were actively infected with it, or had recovered from it provided the deeply sampled blood TCRbeta repertoires that made up the dataset. The repertoires were released in a freely available public database intended as a resource for research on the immune response to SARS-CoV-2. Samples were obtained from the ongoing ImmuneRACE study (first 160 participants) and from about 1,300 subjects provided by 6 global collaborators. The sample metadata nearly always contained a de-identified subject ID, COVID-19 status, age in years and sex. HLA class I and class II types, where available, came from metadata supplied by the sample provider rather than from assay-based typing.

CDR1 and CDR2, per the germline V gene (reference sequence), are SEHNR and FQNEAQ. V lost 1 base and J lost 6 bases, and the count of bases not matched to a germline gene is 2. From cysteine to phenylalanine, the CDR3 is 14 amino acids long. Here the CDR3 DNA is all that survives: 42 bases in frame from base 1. TCRbeta CDR3 regions were amplified from genomic DNA using the immunoSEQ Assay, a bias-controlled multiplex PCR. Per the original workflow: The number of nucleated cells in each sample was estimated by amplification of reference gene primers within the assay. To quantify the absolute abundance of each unique TCRbeta CDR3 rearrangement, sequence reads were collapsed and filtered. Productive Simpson clonality was computed per sample as the square root of Simpson's diversity index over productive rearrangements. Imported from immuneACCESS, the table was reduced by TCRdb to in-frame sequences with V and J called. These copies leave out some clones; in studies compared against another copy, an unresolved V gene accounts for under half, and the cause of the remainder is not known. V, J and clone size derive from that table, while D and trimming were established from the DNA sequence. The sample table holds about 120,000 clones, of which about 85% were seen once. Roughly 8% of the sample is in the top ten clones.

Summary of the overall study and its limitations: How much clinical and demographic metadata was included differed by source and by participant, and the metadata was provided uncurated.

Each collaborating institution followed its own protocols to collect whole blood in K2EDTA tubes. For TCRbeta analysis, collaborators shipped samples in one of three forms: frozen whole blood, isolated PBMCs, or DNA extracted from either of those sample types. Details on this clone: Its cognate antigen has yet to be identified. No per-base quality is available; no much larger clone lies one base away.

The sequence came from a human donor in a cohort sampled during active COVID-19. The sample taken for sequencing was peripheral blood. Here the chain combines TRBV7-9 and TRBJ1-5, with 8 bases in between that match TRBD1. The CDR3 amino acid sequence is: CASSLGTGSQPQHF. At the DNA level, the sequence is TGTGCCAGCAGCTTAGGGACAGGGAGTCAGCCCCAGCATTTT. With the rest looked up from the reference TRBV7-9 and TRBJ1-5 genes rather than sequenced, the full variable domain is DTGVSQNPRHKITKRGQNVTFRCDPISEHNRLYWYRQTLGQGPEFLTYFQNEAQLEKSRLLSDRFSAERPKGSFSTLEIQRTEQGDSAMYLCASSLGTGSQPQHFGDGTRLSIL.